The rows below give T cell receptor beta chains drawn from one sample of a study of T cell responses to AZD1222 COVID-19 vaccine. Profiled with immunoSEQ multiplex PCR; TCRdb holds only in-frame clones, not every one. The profile shows about 29,000 clones, 93% of them singletons. This material consisted of peripheral blood, taken on day 0 of AZD1222 vaccination. The receptor set was obtained from an adult in good health. CDR3s include the opening cysteine and the closing phenylalanine or tryptophan.

TRBJ2-1 | TRBV4-3 | CASSQGTSGLAEESSYNEQFF
TRBJ2-7 | TRBV4-3 | CASSQELASDYYEQYF
TRBJ1-2 | TRBV28 | CASSAWRGLHTF
TRBJ1-2 | TRBV5-5 | CASSFSGTDNYGYTF
TRBJ2-1 | TRBV19 | CASRAIAGEVNEQFF
TRBJ2-7 | TRBV19 | CASSEAGDSPYEQYF
TRBJ1-2 | TRBV12-5 | CASGLGDGDYGYTF
TRBJ1-5 | TRBV6-1 | CASSELGQGQWPQHF
TRBJ1-6 | TRBV6-5 | CASRIPRVSNSPLHF
TRBJ2-2 | TRBV5-4 | CASSPLRGSPGELFF
TRBJ1-4 | TRBV5-6 | CASSSLAGYEKLFF
TRBJ2-7 | TRBV5-1 | CASSPLDNSYEQYF
TRBJ2-7 | TRBV12-5 | CASGLPSGRAPYEQYF
TRBJ1-6 | TRBV11-2 | CASSWMGIDSPLHF
TRBJ2-3 | TRBV10-1 | CASSANSGRAADTQYF
TRBJ2-1 | TRBV30 | CAWSVSSALYNEQFF